This T cell receptor (beta chain) was retrieved from a study of blood T cell repertoires in COVID-19. Study information: Acute-phase and convalescent COVID-19 samples originated in the United States, Italy and Spain. Sample material is recorded as cDNA or gDNA derived from T cells, B-cell-depleted T cells, or PBMCs.

In the original processing: Cell counts per sample came from amplifying reference gene primers. Clones were sequenced by immunoSEQ multiplex PCR, and TCRdb holds only the in-frame ones, with some missing. D and trimming come from the DNA, and the V and J calls and clone size come from that table. Here the sample spans about 99,000 clones, roughly 80% being singletons. The CDR3 runs 18 residues. Trimming at V came to 5 bases and at J to 0 bases, leaving 11 bases not matched to a gene. Germline V gene sequence: CDR1 MNHEY, CDR2 SMNVEV (reference sequence). The clonotype originates from a man in his 60s with acute or convalescent COVID-19. The chain employs TRBV27 and TRBJ1-5, with 9 bases identical to TRBD1. Specimen: peripheral blood. The CDR3 spells CASSPQPNRGHSNQPQHF. CDR3 nucleotides: TGTGCCAGCAGTCCACAACCTAACAGGGGGCATAGCAATCAGCCCCAGCATTTT.